These 11 T cell receptor beta chains were sequenced from one sample in a study of T cell responses to AZD1222 COVID-19 vaccine. Produced via immunoSEQ multiplex PCR; TCRdb's table is partial and in-frame only. The profile shows approximately 71,000 clones, roughly 86% of them singletons. Specimen: peripheral blood, collected on day 0 of AZD1222 vaccination. Source of these receptors: an adult in good health.

The chain links TRBV28 to TRBJ2-2; D gene unclear. Between the trimmed V and J ends, which lost 3 bases and 2 bases, there was a span of 7 bases. CDR1 is MDHEN, CDR2 SYDVKM, per germline. The CDR3 is 14 amino acids. The CDR3 DNA reads TGTGCCAGCAGTTTCAGCATTAACACCGGGGAGCTGTTTTTT. Protein product: CASSFSINTGELFF.

This clone was counted a single time. This sequence joins TRBV19 and TRBJ2-1; D tentatively fits TRBD1 or TRBD2 (6 bases each). V lost 4 bases to trimming and J lost 7 bases, with 14 bases between them. CDR1 LNHDA and CDR2 SQIVND come from the germline V gene (reference sequence). The CDR3 sequence is 14 residues long. As DNA, the CDR3 is TGTGCCAGTAGTAATCGAGGGGGGAGGAATGAGCAGTTCTTC. Amino acids: CASSNRGGRNEQFF. Together with reference TRBV19 and TRBJ2-1, the CDR3 gives the full variable domain: DGGITQSPKYLFRKEGQNVTLSCEQNLNHDAMYWYRQDPGQGLRLIYYSQIVNDFQKGDIAEGYSVSREKKESFPLTVTSAQKNPTAFYLCASSNRGGRNEQFFGPGTRLTVL.

The rearrangement joins TRBV11-1 to TRBJ1-2; D remains unclear. Trimming left V 3 bases short and J 4 bases short, with 15 bases between. The CDR3 runs to 15 residues. CDR1 SGHAT and CDR2 FQDESV come from the germline V gene (reference sequence). CDR3 in amino acids: CASSFHSRQRYGYTF. Written as DNA, the CDR3 is TGTGCCAGCAGCTTTCACAGCCGGCAACGCTATGGCTACACCTTC.

The chain combines TRBV28 with TRBJ2-7, with D perhaps being TRBD1 or TRBD2 (6 bases each). The V gene lost 6 bases and the J gene lost 6 bases, with 24 bases spanning the gap. The germline gives CDR1 MDHEN, CDR2 SYDVKM. CDR3 length: 16 residues. Written as DNA, the CDR3 is TGTGCCAGCAGGGTGGACAGAAGGGGAGCGGGCCGCGAGCAGTACTTC. It is translated as CASRVDRRGAGREQYF.

The V and J genes are TRBV28 and TRBJ1-5, with D possibly being TRBD1 (5 bases). With 3 bases removed from V and 4 bases from J, the gap between germline ends came to 16 bases. Germline CDR1 and CDR2: MDHEN and SYDVKM. This CDR3 spans 16 amino acids. For the CDR3, the DNA is TGTGCCAGCAGTTTGTCCATTCAGGGATCTAATCAGCCCCAGCATTTT. Translating it yields CASSLSIQGSNQPQHF.

The V gene is TRBV28, the J gene TRBJ1-6; TRBD1 matches 9 bases. Germline CDR1 is MDHEN and CDR2 is SYDVKM. V was clipped by 3 bases and J by 7 bases; unmatched bases: 10. This CDR3 comprises 17 residues. The CDR3 coding sequence is TGTGCCAGCAGTTTCCGGAAGCGGGACAGGGCCAATTCACCCCTCCACTTT. It is translated as CASSFRKRDRANSPLHF.

V and J are TRBV14 and TRBJ1-2; D is unresolved. The germline gives CDR1 SGHDN, CDR2 FVKESK. The CDR3 consists of 16 residues. V lost 0 bases, J lost 4 bases, and 15 bases lay in between. The CDR3 protein is CASSQDLGRPFYGYTF. DNA of the CDR3: TGTGCCAGCAGCCAAGATTTGGGCAGGCCCTTCTATGGCTACACCTTC.

The chain carries TRBV18 and TRBJ2-7; D is perhaps TRBD1 or TRBD2 (5 bases each). Germline V gene data show CDR1 as KGHSH and CDR2 as LQKENI. The germline V and J ends were trimmed by 1 base and 5 bases, with 12 bases remaining between them. The CDR3 consists of 14 residues. The CDR3 DNA is TGTGCCAGCTCACCACGAGGGGCTGGGGACGAGCAGTACTTC. It encodes CASSPRGAGDEQYF.

The chain combines TRBV30 with TRBJ1-1, with D tentatively TRBD1 (5 bases). The CDR3 has 15 residues. Germline V gene data show CDR1 as GTSNPN and CDR2 as SVGIG (reference sequence). Deletions cut 4 bases from V and 0 bases from J, with 15 bases between. The CDR3 region is CAWTRGGTLNTEAFF. The CDR3 coding sequence is TGTGCCTGGACTAGGGGTGGCACCTTGAACACTGAAGCTTTCTTT.

This clone was counted between two and nine times. This sequence joins TRBV5-1 and TRBJ1-3; perhaps TRBD1 as D (5 bases). Trimming left V 7 bases short and J 0 bases short, with 11 bases between. Germline CDR1 SGHRS, CDR2 YFSETQ. The CDR3 contains 14 residues. The CDR3 loop reads CASAWGPSGNTIYF. CDR3 nucleotides: TGCGCCAGCGCGTGGGGACCCTCTGGAAACACCATATATTTT.

As DNA, the CDR3 is TGTGCCAGCAGTTTAGTGGGATCCTACAATGAGCAGTTCTTC. This translates into CASSLVGSYNEQFF. The chain links TRBV27 to TRBJ2-1; D is unclear. This CDR3 contains 14 residues. The germline CDR1 and CDR2 sequences are MNHEY and SMNVEV (reference sequence). The ends were cut back, 2 bases at V and 1 base at J, with 6 bases in the middle.